This paragraph reports one T cell receptor (beta chain). This clonotype occurred many times. There is no known antigen for this receptor. No per-base quality is available; no much larger clone lies one base away. The method was 5' RACE. For sequencing, a NextSeq 500 was employed. In the TCR library protocol, a unique molecular identifier was attached to each TCR cDNA molecule so that PCR and sequencing errors could be corrected. In the source study's methods: TCR identification, UMI-based error correction and CDR3 extraction were performed with Decombinator tools. TCRs above a frequency of 2 per 1,000, corresponding to the top 1% of the tumor frequency distribution, were defined as expanded. Renyi diversity was computed with the R vegan package after each repertoire had been subsampled 100 times to 5,000 TCRs. CDR3 similarity networks were constructed using string-kernel similarity of amino acid triplets, with links drawn between CDR3s whose pairwise similarity was above 0.82. TCRdb reprocessing: public reads trimmed at Q25 with fastp, clones called with MiXCR, in-frame beta chains kept. Each CDR3 protein appears once, grouped with its most common genes and DNA. These V and J calls originate from TCRdb's pipeline instead of the authors' own analysis. The sample profile shows about 50,000 distinct CDR3 sequences; around 6.7% of them were found once. In total, the top ten clones hold 35% to 45% of the sample.

The data are from a study of spatial heterogeneity in lung cancer (dated by TCRdb to about 2019). Regarding the complete study: Donors were under 95 patients with early-stage, untreated non-small cell lung cancer from the lung TRACERx cohort. Follow-up PBMC samples were sequenced whenever available, with a median time to follow-up of roughly 26 months after resection. More beta-chain than alpha-chain transcripts were consistently detected, likely reflecting higher beta-chain transcript abundance. In the raw uncorrected reads, each unique combination of TCR and UMI appeared on average more than ten times. In non-small cell lung cancer, the study made a quantitative comparison of TCR alpha and beta repertoires among multiple tumor regions, matched nontumor lung and blood. The study linked features of the TCR repertoire to counts of nonsynonymous mutations, which were determined by whole-exome sequencing of tumor tissue. At surgery, both alpha and beta chains were TCR-sequenced in 220 tumor regions, approximately 64 matched nontumor lung samples and around 50 PBMC samples. Study-wide findings and limitations: Comparisons of baseline and follow-up blood repertoires included only 15 or so patients. Additional single-cell paired TCR alpha and beta sequencing was considered necessary to confirm, at a functional level, the hypothesis that regional TCRs recognize regional mutations. Ubiquitous expanded tumor TCRs were found in blood more often at tumor resection than at routine follow-up.

This sample's time point label indicates: blood at routine non-recurrence follow-up after resection. For TCR sequencing, whole RNA was extracted from tumor and nontumor lung tissue, or from cryopreserved PBMC samples, and no cell sorting was done. Patients were selected for TCR sequencing only if sufficient RNA was available from at least two tumor regions. The sample here was PBMCs, taken at follow-up. The sequence came from a female donor with early-stage non-small cell lung cancer.

The CDR3 protein sequence reads: CASSPLSDTQYF. The sequenced DNA: TGTGCCAGCAGCCCACTCTCAGATACGCAGTATTTT. The sequence links TRBV7-2 to TRBJ2-3, with no confident D gene call. Relative to germline, V is 5 bases shorter and J is 4 bases shorter, with 7 bases between their ends. The germline V gene sets CDR1 to SGHTA and CDR2 to FQGNSA. The CDR3 holds 12 amino acids from the cysteine to the phenylalanine. Only CDR3 DNA remains: 36 bases, in frame from the first base.